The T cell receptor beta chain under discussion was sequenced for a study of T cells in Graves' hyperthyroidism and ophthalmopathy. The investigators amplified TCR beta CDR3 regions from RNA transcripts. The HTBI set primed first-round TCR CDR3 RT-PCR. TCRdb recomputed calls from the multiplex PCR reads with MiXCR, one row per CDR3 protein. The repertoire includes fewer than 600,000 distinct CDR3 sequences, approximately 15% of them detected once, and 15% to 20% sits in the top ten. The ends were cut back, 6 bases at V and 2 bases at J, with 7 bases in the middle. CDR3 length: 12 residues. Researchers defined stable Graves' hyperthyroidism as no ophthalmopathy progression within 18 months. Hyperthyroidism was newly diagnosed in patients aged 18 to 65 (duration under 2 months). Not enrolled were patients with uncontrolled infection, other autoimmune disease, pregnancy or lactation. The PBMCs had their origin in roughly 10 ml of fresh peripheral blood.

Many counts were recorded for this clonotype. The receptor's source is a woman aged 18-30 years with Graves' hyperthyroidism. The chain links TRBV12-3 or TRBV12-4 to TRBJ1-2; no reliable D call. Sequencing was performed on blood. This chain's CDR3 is CASRHRNYGYTF. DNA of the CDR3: TGTGCCAGCAGGCACAGAAACTATGGCTACACCTTC.